This T cell receptor (beta chain) is drawn from a study of spatial heterogeneity in lung cancer. This clonotype ranks as medium-sized. Antigen specificity is unknown. Unique molecular identifiers, one per molecule, were present on every TCR cDNA molecule. TCRdb recomputed calls from the 5' RACE reads with MiXCR, one row per CDR3 protein. The table shows about 11,000 distinct CDR3 sequences, with 5% to 6% occurring only once. The CDR3 contains 15 residues. Germline V gene sequence: CDR1 DFQATT, CDR2 SNEGSKA (reference sequence). V was pared by 4 bases and J by 0 bases, with 8 bases of the junction left unmatched. Described time point: sample taken at primary tumor resection. Sequencing was performed on whole RNA extracted from tumor and nontumor lung tissue, or from frozen PBMC, and the material was left unsorted. Points from the study as a whole: For expanded intratumoral alpha and beta TCRs, counts tracked tumor mutation counts. Ubiquitous and regional nonsynonymous mutation counts were tracked by ubiquitous and regional expanded TCR counts, respectively. Alpha and beta chain coverage of tumor T cells was estimated at about 6.6% and 12%, respectively.

The rearrangement links TRBV20-1 to TRBJ1-1; TRBD1 aligns across 7 bases. This specimen consisted of lung tumor tissue, obtained at surgery. The TCR originated in a male donor with early-stage non-small cell lung cancer. CDR3 DNA: TGCAGTGCTATTCCGGGACAGAAGATGAACACTGAAGCTTTCTTT. Its translation: CSAIPGQKMNTEAFF.